This TCR beta chain emerged from a study of shared clonotypes between healthy human individuals. Study results and caveats: The rarefaction results pointed to incomplete sorted-subset sequencing despite large depth.

CDR3 length equals 15 residues. Germline V CDR1 and CDR2: SEHNR, FQNEAQ (reference sequence). V lost 4 bases to trimming and J lost 7 bases, with 16 bases between them. Note on this clone: Its matching antigen is unknown.

Study processing details: Sequence data from immunoSEQ were junction-only and lacked quality scores; consequently, filtering differed. The method was immunoSEQ multiplex PCR; TCRdb's version includes in-frame clones alone and lacks a portion of them. V and J calls and clone size follow that table, whereas D and trimming were derived from the DNA. The sample has roughly 1.5 million clones, approximately 98% seen once. The rearrangement uses TRBV7-9 and TRBJ1-4; D is perhaps TRBD1 (5 bases). This clonotype was sampled from a man aged 25 to 45 in good health. Sequencing was done on a sample of naive CD4+ T cells sorted from blood. Described subset: CD45RA+ positively selected. The CDR3 loop is CASSSDGALGEKLFF. The CDR3 nucleotides read TGTGCCAGCAGCTCGGACGGGGCCCTGGGTGAAAAACTGTTTTTT.